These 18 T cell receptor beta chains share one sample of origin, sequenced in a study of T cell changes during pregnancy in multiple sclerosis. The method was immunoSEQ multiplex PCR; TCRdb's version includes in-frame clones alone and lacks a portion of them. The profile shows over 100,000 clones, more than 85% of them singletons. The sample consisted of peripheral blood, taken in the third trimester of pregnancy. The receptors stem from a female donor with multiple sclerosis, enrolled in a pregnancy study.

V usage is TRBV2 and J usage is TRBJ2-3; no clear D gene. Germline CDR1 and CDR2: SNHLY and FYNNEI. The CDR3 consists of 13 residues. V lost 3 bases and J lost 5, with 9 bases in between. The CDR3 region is CASSELDKDTQYF. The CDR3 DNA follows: TGTGCCAGCAGTGAGCTAGATAAAGATACGCAGTATTTT.

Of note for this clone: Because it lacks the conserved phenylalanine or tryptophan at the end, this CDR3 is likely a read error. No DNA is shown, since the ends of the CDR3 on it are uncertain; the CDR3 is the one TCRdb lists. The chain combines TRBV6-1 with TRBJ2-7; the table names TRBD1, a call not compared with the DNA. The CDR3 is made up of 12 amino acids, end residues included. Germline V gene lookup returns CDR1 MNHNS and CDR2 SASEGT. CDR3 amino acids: CASNPGQAVQYL.

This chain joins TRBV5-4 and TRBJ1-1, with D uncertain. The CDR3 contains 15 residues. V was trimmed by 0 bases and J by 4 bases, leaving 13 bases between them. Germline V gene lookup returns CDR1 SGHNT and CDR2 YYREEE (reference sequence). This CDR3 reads CASSLEGMRGTEAFF. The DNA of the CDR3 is TGTGCCAGCAGCTTGGAAGGCATGAGAGGCACTGAAGCTTTCTTT.

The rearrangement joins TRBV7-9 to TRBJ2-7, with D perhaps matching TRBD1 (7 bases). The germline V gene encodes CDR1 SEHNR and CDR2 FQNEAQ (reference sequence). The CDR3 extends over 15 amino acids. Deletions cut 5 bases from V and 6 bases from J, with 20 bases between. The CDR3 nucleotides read TGTGCCAGCAGCCCCGGGAGCAGGGGGGTCGGCGAGCAGTACTTC. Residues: CASSPGSRGVGEQYF.

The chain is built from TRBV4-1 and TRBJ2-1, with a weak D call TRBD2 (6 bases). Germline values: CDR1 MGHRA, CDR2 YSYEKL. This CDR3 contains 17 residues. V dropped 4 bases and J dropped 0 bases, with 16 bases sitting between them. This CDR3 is CASSPRPSESSYNEQFF. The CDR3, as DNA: TGCGCCAGCAGCCCCCGCCCTAGCGAGAGCTCCTACAATGAGCAGTTCTTC.

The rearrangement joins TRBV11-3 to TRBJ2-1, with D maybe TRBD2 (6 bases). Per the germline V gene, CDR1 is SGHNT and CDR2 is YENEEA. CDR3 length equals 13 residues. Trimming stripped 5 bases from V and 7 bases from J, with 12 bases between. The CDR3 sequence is CASSARGRNEQFF. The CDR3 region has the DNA TGTGCCAGCAGCGCCAGAGGGAGGAATGAGCAGTTCTTC.

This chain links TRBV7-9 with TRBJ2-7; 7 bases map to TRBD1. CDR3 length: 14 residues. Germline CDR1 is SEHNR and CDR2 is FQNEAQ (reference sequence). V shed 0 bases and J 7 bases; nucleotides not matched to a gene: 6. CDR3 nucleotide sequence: TGTGCCAGCAGCTTAGCGGGACAGTCGAGGGAGCAGTACTTC. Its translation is CASSLAGQSREQYF.

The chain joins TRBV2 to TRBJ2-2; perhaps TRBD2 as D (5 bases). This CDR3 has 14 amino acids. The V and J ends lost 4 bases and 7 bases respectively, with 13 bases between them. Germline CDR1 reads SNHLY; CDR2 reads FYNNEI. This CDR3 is CASSAEVGYGELFF. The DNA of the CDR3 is TGTGCCAGCAGTGCGGAGGTGGGCTACGGGGAGCTGTTTTTT. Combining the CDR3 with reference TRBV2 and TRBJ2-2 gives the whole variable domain EPEVTQTPSHQVTQMGQEVILRCVPISNHLYFYWYRQILGQKVEFLVSFYNNEISEKSEIFDDQFSVERPDGSNFTLKIRSTKLEDSAMYFCASSAEVGYGELFFGEGSRLTVL.

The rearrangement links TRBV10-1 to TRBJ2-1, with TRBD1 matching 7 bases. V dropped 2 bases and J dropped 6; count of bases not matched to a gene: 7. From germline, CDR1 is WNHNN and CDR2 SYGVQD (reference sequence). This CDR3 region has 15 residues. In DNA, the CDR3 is TGCGCCAGCAGTGAGAGGGGGCGCGGTACCAATGAGCAGTTCTTC. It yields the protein CASSERGRGTNEQFF.

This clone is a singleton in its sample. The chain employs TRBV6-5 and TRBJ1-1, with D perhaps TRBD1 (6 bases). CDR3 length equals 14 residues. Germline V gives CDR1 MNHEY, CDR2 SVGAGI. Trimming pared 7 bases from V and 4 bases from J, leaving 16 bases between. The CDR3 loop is CASTLQGEGTEAFF. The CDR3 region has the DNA TGTGCCAGCACCTTACAGGGAGAGGGCACTGAAGCTTTCTTT.

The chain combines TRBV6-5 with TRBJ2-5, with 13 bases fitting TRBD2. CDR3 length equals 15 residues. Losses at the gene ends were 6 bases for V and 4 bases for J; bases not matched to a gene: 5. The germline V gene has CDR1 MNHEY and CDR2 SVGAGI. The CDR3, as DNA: TGTGCCAGCAGCAGACTAGCGGGAGGTACAGAGACCCAGTACTTC. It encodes CASSRLAGGTETQYF.

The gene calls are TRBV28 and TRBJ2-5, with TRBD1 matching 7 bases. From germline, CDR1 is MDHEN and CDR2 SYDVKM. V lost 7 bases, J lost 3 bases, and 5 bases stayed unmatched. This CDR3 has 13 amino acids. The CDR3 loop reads CASTTGTEETQYF. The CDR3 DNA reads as TGTGCCAGCACCACCGGGACAGAAGAGACCCAGTACTTC.

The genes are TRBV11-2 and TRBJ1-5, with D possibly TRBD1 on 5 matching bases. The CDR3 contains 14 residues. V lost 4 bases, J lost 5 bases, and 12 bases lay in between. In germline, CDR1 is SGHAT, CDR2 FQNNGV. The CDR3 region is CASSSGGDYQPQHF. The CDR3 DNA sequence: TGTGCCAGCAGCTCCGGAGGGGATTATCAGCCCCAGCATTTT.

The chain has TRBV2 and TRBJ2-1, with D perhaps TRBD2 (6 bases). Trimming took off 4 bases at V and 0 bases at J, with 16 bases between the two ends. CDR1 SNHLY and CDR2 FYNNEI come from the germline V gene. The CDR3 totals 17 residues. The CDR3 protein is CASSGDGGVSSYNEQFF. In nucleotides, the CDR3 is TGTGCCAGCAGTGGGGACGGCGGGGTGAGCTCCTACAATGAGCAGTTCTTC.

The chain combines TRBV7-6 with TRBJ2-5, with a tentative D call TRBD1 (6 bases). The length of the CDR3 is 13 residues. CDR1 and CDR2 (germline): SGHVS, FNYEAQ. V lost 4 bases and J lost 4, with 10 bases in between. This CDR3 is CASSYRVGETQYF. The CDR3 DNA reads TGTGCCAGCAGCTACAGGGTAGGAGAGACCCAGTACTTC.

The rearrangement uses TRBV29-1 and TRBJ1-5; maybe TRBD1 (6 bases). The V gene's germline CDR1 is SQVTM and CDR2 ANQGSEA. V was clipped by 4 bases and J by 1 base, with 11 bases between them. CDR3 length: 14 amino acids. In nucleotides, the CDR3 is TGCAGCGTTGTCGGGCAGGGGAGCAATCAGCCCCAGCATTTT. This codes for CSVVGQGSNQPQHF.

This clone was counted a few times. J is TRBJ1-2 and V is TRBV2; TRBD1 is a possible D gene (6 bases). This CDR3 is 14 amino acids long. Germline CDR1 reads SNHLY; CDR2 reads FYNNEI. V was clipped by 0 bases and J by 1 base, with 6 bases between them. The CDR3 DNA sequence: TGTGCCAGCAGTGAAGCAGGGGGTAACTATGGCTACACCTTC. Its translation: CASSEAGGNYGYTF.

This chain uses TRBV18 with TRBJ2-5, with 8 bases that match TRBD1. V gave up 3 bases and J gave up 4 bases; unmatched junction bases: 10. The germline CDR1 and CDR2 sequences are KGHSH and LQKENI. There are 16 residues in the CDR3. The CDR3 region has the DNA TGTGCCAGCTCACCTGTCGCCTCAGGGGGCACAGAGACCCAGTACTTC. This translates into CASSPVASGGTETQYF. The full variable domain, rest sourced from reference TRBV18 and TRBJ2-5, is NAGVMQNPRHLVRRRGQEARLRCSPMKGHSHVYWYRQLPEEGLKFMVYLQKENIIDESGMPKERFSAEFPKEGPSILRIQQVVRGDSAAYFCASSPVASGGTETQYFGPGTRLLVL.